One T cell receptor (beta chain) is described in this entry. It has no known antigen specificity. The record has no base qualities; no much larger clone is one base away. The sequencer was an Illumina HiSeq 1500. Starting from the raw public reads, TCRdb applied fastp trimming at Q25, assembled clones with MiXCR and retained in-frame beta chains. Each record represents a unique CDR3 protein, reported with the most common genes and DNA among its rows. The sample table holds about 740,000 distinct CDR3 sequences, of which 35% were seen once. Around 2.8% of the sample is taken by the ten largest. This specimen belongs to a study of T cell repertoires in cytomegalovirus infection (dated by TCRdb to about 2019). As for the study more broadly: Donor HLA type was relevant to the analysis, as public TCR beta signatures indicated carriage of CMV infection together with the matching HLA type. On the study overall, not on this receptor specifically: The ex vivo response was dominated by HLA-C-restricted CMV-specific TCR beta clonotypes, and the single most frequent clonotype in two of eight donors was supplied by these HLA-C-restricted clonotypes. Carriers of CMV infection plus the relevant HLA type were discriminated by the cumulative frequency of public TCR beta family members in the study cohort and in an independent roughly 370-donor cohort.

The CDR3 holds 16 amino acids from the cysteine to the phenylalanine. CDR3 DNA only is kept here, 48 bases in frame from base 1. CDR1 and CDR2 are drawn from the germline V gene (reference sequence): SEHNR, FQNEAQ. Trimmed from V: 2 bases; trimmed from J: 8 bases; junction bases lacking a gene match: 9. The TCR comes from a human donor in good health (CMV status not recorded). Some clones in this sample may be carry-over from other donors' samples. The specimen sequenced was PBMCs. The sequence links TRBV7-9 to TRBJ2-1, with 10 middle bases fitting TRBD2. The encoded CDR3 is CASSLTSGGALYEQFF. Here is the DNA: TGTGCCAGCAGCTTAACCAGCGGGGGGGCTTTGTATGAGCAGTTCTTC.